Listed below are T cell receptor beta chains from one sample, sequenced in a study of brain T cells in children with intractable seizures. Clones were sequenced by immunoSEQ multiplex PCR, and TCRdb holds only the in-frame ones, with some missing. This sample has about 76,000 clones, with more than 85% found just once. The sample consisted of peripheral blood, taken at surgery. All receptors come from a boy less than two years old with tuberous sclerosis and intractable seizures. Both conserved end residues are part of each CDR3. D genes are given only for firm matches. Rows give clone size only sometimes, using once, few, many, or a class for an expanded clone.

D gene	V gene	J gene	clone size	CDR3 protein	CDR3 DNA
NA	TRBV7-3	TRBJ1-1	once	CASSLWGAVNTEAFF	TGTGCCAGCAGCTTATGGGGGGCGGTGAACACTGAAGCTTTCTTT
NA	TRBV6-2/TRBV6-3	TRBJ2-3	NA	CASSPTGLPADTQYF	TGTGCCAGCAGCCCGACCGGACTCCCCGCAGATACGCAGTATTTT
NA	TRBV9	TRBJ2-6	once	CASSVGTNSGANVLTF	TGTGCCAGCAGCGTAGGGACAAACTCTGGGGCCAACGTCCTGACTTTC
NA	TRBV12-3/TRBV12-4	TRBJ1-2	NA	CASIELQNYGYTF	TGTGCCAGCATCGAATTACAGAACTATGGCTACACCTTC
TRBD2	TRBV6-1	TRBJ2-3	NA	CASSAPGLADTDTQYF	TGTGCCAGCAGTGCGCCGGGACTAGCCGACACAGATACGCAGTATTTT
NA	TRBV20-1	TRBJ1-5	NA	CSASRSYYSGNQPQHF	TGCAGTGCTAGTCGTTCTTACTATTCGGGGAATCAGCCCCAGCATTTT
NA	TRBV7-9	TRBJ1-1	NA	CASSLKTNTEAFF	TGTGCCAGCAGCTTAAAGACGAACACTGAAGCTTTCTTT
NA	TRBV19	TRBJ1-1	once	CASSIDGPEAFF	TGTGCCAGTAGTATAGATGGGCCTGAAGCTTTCTTT
NA	TRBV29-1	TRBJ2-1	NA	CSVIRTQVNEQFF	TGCAGCGTTATTAGGACCCAGGTCAATGAGCAGTTCTTC
NA	TRBV18	TRBJ1-2	NA	CASSPPSINLRSSFYGYTF	TGTGCCAGCTCACCACCGAGTATAAACCTCCGGAGCTCCTTCTATGGCTACACCTTC
NA	TRBV5-1	TRBJ1-2	NA	CASSLEGDYGYTF	TGCGCCAGCAGCTTGGAGGGGGACTATGGCTACACCTTC
TRBD1	TRBV5-8	TRBJ1-1	NA	CASSLALATGGGYWVTEAFF	TGTGCCAGCAGCTTGGCTCTTGCGACAGGGGGCGGGTATTGGGTCACTGAAGCTTTCTTT
NA	TRBV27	TRBJ2-3	NA	CASSPRGLNTQYF	TGTGCCAGCAGTCCTCGTGGATTAAATACGCAGTATTTT
NA	TRBV4-1	TRBJ1-2	NA	CASSLYSGDDSQNYGYTF	TGCGCCAGCAGCCTCTATTCGGGGGATGACAGCCAGAACTATGGCTACACCTTC
NA	TRBV5-1	TRBJ1-2	NA	CASSAHPGQNYGYTF	TGCGCCAGCAGCGCGCACCCCGGACAGAACTATGGCTACACCTTC
NA	TRBV5-1	TRBJ2-2	NA	CASSAQASKDPPGELFF	TGCGCCAGCAGCGCCCAGGCTAGCAAGGACCCCCCCGGGGAGCTGTTTTTT
NA	TRBV6-5	TRBJ2-1	NA	CASSKAPLAYNEQFF	TGTGCCAGCAGTAAGGCCCCACTAGCCTACAATGAGCAGTTCTTC
TRBD2	TRBV6-5	TRBJ2-7	NA	CASFKESGKEQYF	TGTGCCAGCTTCAAGGAGAGCGGGAAGGAGCAGTACTTC
TRBD2	TRBV7-3	TRBJ2-1	NA	CASSLNAPLGSGLYNEQFF	TGTGCCAGCAGCTTAAACGCCCCCCTAGGTAGCGGGCTTTACAATGAGCAGTTCTTC
NA	TRBV9	TRBJ2-1	NA	CASSVRMDEQFF	TGTGCCAGCAGCGTAAGGATGGATGAGCAGTTCTTC
TRBD1	TRBV18	TRBJ2-6	NA	CASTKGARGANVLTF	TGTGCCAGCACAAAGGGGGCAAGGGGGGCCAACGTCCTGACTTTC
TRBD1	TRBV13	TRBJ1-2	NA	CASSFGDRANYGYTF	TGTGCCAGCAGCTTTGGGGACAGGGCTAACTATGGCTACACCTTC
NA	TRBV18	TRBJ1-2	NA	CASSPPSGAPSYTF	TGTGCCAGCTCACCACCGTCAGGGGCGCCCAGCTACACCTTC
NA	TRBV19	TRBJ2-2	NA	CASSSRTGVAGELFF	TGTGCCAGTAGTAGTCGTACAGGTGTGGCCGGGGAGCTGTTTTTT
TRBD2	TRBV7-9	TRBJ2-7	NA	CASSLARRGVSYEQYF	TGTGCCAGCAGCTTAGCGCGCCGGGGGGTTTCCTACGAGCAGTACTTC
TRBD2	TRBV7-9	TRBJ2-6	NA	CASSPRGAGANVLTF	TGTGCCAGCAGCCCGCGGGGGGCTGGGGCCAACGTCCTGACTTTC
NA	TRBV7-2	TRBJ2-7	NA	CASSFRTDGTYEQYF	TGTGCCAGCAGCTTCCGGACTGATGGTACCTACGAGCAGTACTTC
TRBD2	TRBV10-3	TRBJ2-7	once	CAISDPSTSGVSYEQYF	TGTGCCATCAGTGATCCGTCCACTAGCGGGGTCTCCTACGAGCAGTACTTC
NA	TRBV6-5	TRBJ1-1	NA	CASRRQTYTEAFF	TGTGCCAGCAGACGACAGACCTACACTGAAGCTTTCTTT
TRBD1	TRBV7-9	TRBJ1-4	NA	CASSMSTGGLNEKLFF	TGTGCCAGCAGCATGAGTACAGGGGGACTTAATGAAAAACTGTTTTTT
TRBD1	TRBV2	TRBJ1-2	NA	CASRDRDRANYGYTF	TGTGCCAGCAGGGACCGGGACAGGGCTAACTATGGCTACACCTTC
TRBD1	TRBV6-1	TRBJ2-7	NA	CASSGRDRGPPYEQYF	TGTGCCAGCAGTGGCCGGGACAGGGGGCCCCCCTACGAGCAGTACTTC
NA	TRBV11-3	TRBJ2-1	NA	CASSLGSSYNEQFF	TGTGCCAGCAGCTTAGGGAGCTCCTACAATGAGCAGTTCTTC
NA	TRBV7-2	TRBJ2-7	NA	CASSLGEAYEQYF	TGTGCCAGCAGCTTAGGGGAAGCCTACGAGCAGTACTTC
TRBD2	TRBV2	TRBJ2-7	NA	CATEGGRSYEQYF	TGTGCCACCGAGGGAGGGAGATCCTACGAGCAGTACTTC
TRBD2	TRBV4-2	TRBJ2-5	NA	CASSQDGTISETQYF	TGTGCCAGCAGCCAAGATGGGACTATCTCAGAGACCCAGTACTTC
NA	TRBV7-9	TRBJ2-3	NA	CASSLMQGSTDTQYF	TGTGCCAGCAGCTTAATGCAGGGGAGCACAGATACGCAGTATTTT
NA	TRBV6-5	TRBJ1-5	NA	CASSLRGGNQPQHF	TGTGCCAGCAGCCTCAGGGGAGGCAATCAGCCCCAGCATTTT
NA	TRBV19	TRBJ2-7	once	CASSRGISREQYF	TGTGCCAGTAGTCGAGGAATCTCGAGGGAGCAGTACTTC
NA	TRBV7-3	TRBJ2-1	NA	CASSLSPIFSSYNEQFF	TGTGCCAGCAGCTTAAGTCCGATTTTCAGCTCCTACAATGAGCAGTTCTTC
NA	TRBV3-1/TRBV3-2	TRBJ1-2	once	CASSQGPRELGGYTF	TGTGCCAGCAGCCAAGGGCCCAGGGAATTGGGTGGCTACACCTTC
TRBD2	TRBV29-1	TRBJ2-3	NA	CSVEDGGLAGSLYTQYF	TGCAGCGTTGAAGATGGTGGCCTAGCGGGCTCATTGTATACGCAGTATTTT
NA	TRBV12-3/TRBV12-4	TRBJ2-7	NA	CASSFGRTYEQYF	TGTGCCAGCAGTTTTGGCAGGACCTACGAGCAGTACTTC
NA	TRBV6-5	TRBJ2-2	NA	CASRRGNTGELFF	TGTGCCAGCAGGAGGGGGAACACCGGGGAGCTGTTTTTT
TRBD1	TRBV19	TRBJ2-5	NA	CASTGTAQETQYF	TGTGCCAGCACCGGGACAGCACAAGAGACCCAGTACTTC